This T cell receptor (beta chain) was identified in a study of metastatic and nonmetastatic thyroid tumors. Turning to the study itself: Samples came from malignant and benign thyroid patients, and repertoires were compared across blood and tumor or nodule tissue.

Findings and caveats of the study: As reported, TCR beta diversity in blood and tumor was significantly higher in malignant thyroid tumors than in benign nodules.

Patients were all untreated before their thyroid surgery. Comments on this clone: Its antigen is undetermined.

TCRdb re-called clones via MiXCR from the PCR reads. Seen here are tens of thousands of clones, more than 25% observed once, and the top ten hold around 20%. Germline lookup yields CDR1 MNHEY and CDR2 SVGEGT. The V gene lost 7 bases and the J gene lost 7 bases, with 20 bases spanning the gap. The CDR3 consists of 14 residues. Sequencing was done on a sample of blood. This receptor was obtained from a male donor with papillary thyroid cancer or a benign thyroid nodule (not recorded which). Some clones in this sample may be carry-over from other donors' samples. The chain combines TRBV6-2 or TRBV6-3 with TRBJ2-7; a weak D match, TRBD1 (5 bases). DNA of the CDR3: TGTGCCAGCAAATCCAAAAATTTCGACAGAGAGCAGTACTTC. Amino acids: CASKSKNFDREQYF.